One sample yielded the 17 T cell receptor beta chains listed below, sequenced in a study of blood T cells in healthy people across ages. A J-beta primer mix and a sample-barcoded 5' primer were used in a second PCR of about 6 to 12 cycles. TCRdb independently ran MiXCR on the 5' RACE reads; one entry per CDR3 protein. The sample carries some 890,000 distinct CDR3 sequences, under 35% recorded once. The same data also contributed to another study, on T cells of mothers and their children.

The sequenced sample consisted of blood. The origin of the receptors is a middle-aged woman in good health.

J is TRBJ2-7 and V is TRBV2; 8 bases map to TRBD1. The V gene's germline CDR1 is SNHLY and CDR2 FYNNEI. With V trimmed by 6 bases and J by 4 bases, 5 bases remained unmatched. This CDR3 contains 13 residues. CDR3 amino acids: CASSRDRQYEQYF. In nucleotides, the CDR3 is TGTGCCAGCAGCCGGGACAGGCAGTACGAGCAGTACTTC.

In this sample, this clonotype turned up a few times. The chain couples TRBV12-3 or TRBV12-4 to TRBJ2-3; 11 positions agree with TRBD2. The CDR3 extends over 16 amino acids. V lost 3 bases, J lost 4 bases, and 6 bases stayed unmatched. The CDR3 nucleotides are TGTGCCAGCAGTTTTATTCTTAGCGGGGGGGCAGATACGCAGTATTTT. Translation gives CASSFILSGGADTQYF.

In this sample, this clonotype turned up many times. The rearrangement uses TRBV24-1 and TRBJ2-1, with 14 nucleotides matching TRBD2. Losses at the gene ends were 4 bases for V and 6 bases for J; bases not matched to a gene: 1. The germline V gene has CDR1 KGHDR and CDR2 SFDVKD. The length of the CDR3 is 15 residues. CDR3 bases: TGTGCCACCAGTGACGGACTAGCGGGGGGCAATGAGCAGTTCTTC. Its protein product is CATSDGLAGGNEQFF.

Many counts were recorded for this clonotype. The DNA for the CDR3 is TGTGCCAGCAGAAAAGGGGGTTCGGAGACCCAGTACTTC. Its translation: CASRKGGSETQYF. This chain connects TRBV6-6 to TRBJ2-5; weak D call: TRBD1 (6 bases). CDR1 MNHNY and CDR2 SVGAGI come from the germline V gene (reference sequence). Trimming shortened V by 6 bases and J by 5 bases, and 13 bases separated the two germline ends. This CDR3 is built from 13 residues.

This clonotype occurred a few times. An end of the junction differs from the germline gene, which may be a read error. This chain uses TRBV20-1 with TRBJ2-7; D gene unclear. Germline-derived CDR1 and CDR2 are DFQATT and SNEGSKA (reference sequence). CDR3 length equals 14 residues. The CDR3 spells CSARSLFGSDEQYF. The CDR3 bases are TGCAGTGCTAGGTCATTGTTCGGCTCCGACGAGCAGTACTTC.

The genes are TRBV29-1 and TRBJ1-1; the D is unclear. The germline V gene has CDR1 SQVTM and CDR2 ANQGSEA. Trimming took 4 bases from V and 8 from J, leaving 11 bases between them. This CDR3 is 11 amino acids long. The CDR3 reads CSVGLMREAFF. DNA of the CDR3: TGCAGCGTTGGCCTGATGCGCGAAGCTTTCTTT.

This clonotype was seen only a few times. The gene calls are TRBV6-6 and TRBJ1-2; D is possibly TRBD1 (5 bases). The CDR3 spans 13 residues. Trimming removed 6 bases at V and 6 bases at J, with 14 bases between. The germline CDR1 and CDR2 sequences are MNHNY and SVGAGI (reference sequence). The CDR3 spells CASRPPGPDGYTF. CDR3 DNA: TGTGCCAGCAGGCCCCCAGGGCCGGATGGCTACACCTTC.

In this sample, this clonotype turned up many times. This rearrangement joins TRBV18 to TRBJ2-5; perhaps TRBD1 as D (6 bases). V shed 2 bases and J shed 1 base, with 14 bases lying between them. CDR1 is KGHSH and CDR2 is LQKENI in the germline V gene. The CDR3 is 16 residues long. CDR3 protein: CASSPYPATGQETQYF. The DNA for the CDR3 is TGTGCCAGCTCACCATATCCCGCGACAGGCCAAGAGACCCAGTACTTC.

The chain employs TRBV12-3 or TRBV12-4 and TRBJ2-7; possibly TRBD1 or TRBD2 for D (5 bases each). V was cut by 4 bases and J by 2 bases, with 18 bases left in between. The CDR3 is made up of 16 amino acids. In DNA, the CDR3 is TGTGCCAGCAGTTCCTCGAGGGGAAGTGCCCCCTACGAGCAGTACTTC. It translates to CASSSSRGSAPYEQYF.

This chain uses TRBV7-2 with TRBJ2-7, with 14 bases aligning to TRBD2. The germline CDR1 and CDR2 sequences are SGHTA and FQGNSA. The CDR3 totals 16 residues. V shed 5 bases and J 7 bases; nucleotides not matched to a gene: 10. The CDR3 DNA reads as TGTGCCAGCAGCGCCAGACTAGCGGGGGGGAAGCATGAGCAGTACTTC. This gives the protein CASSARLAGGKHEQYF. The full variable domain, in which reference TRBV7-2 and TRBJ2-7 provide the parts outside the CDR3, is GAGVSQSPSNKVTEKGKDVELRCDPISGHTALYWYRQSLGQGLEFLIYFQGNSAPDKSGLPSDRFSAERTGGSVSTLTIQRTQQEDSAVYLCASSARLAGGKHEQYFGPGTRLTVT.

The sample holds many counts of this clonotype. The J gene is TRBJ1-2, the V gene TRBV7-9; TRBD1 is a possible D gene (5 bases). Germline V gene sequence: CDR1 SEHNR, CDR2 FQNEAQ (reference sequence). The CDR3 runs 15 residues. V gave up 1 base and J gave up 8 bases, with 17 bases separating them. The CDR3 DNA reads as TGTGCCAGCAGCTTAGAAGCAGGGCCAGTTGGGGGCTACACCTTC. It is translated as CASSLEAGPVGGYTF.

The gene calls are TRBV2 and TRBJ1-6; 7 nucleotides match TRBD1. The CDR3 loop spans 13 amino acids. Germline-derived CDR1 and CDR2 are SNHLY and FYNNEI. V was pared by 11 bases and J by 7 bases, with 8 bases of the junction left unmatched. The CDR3 loop is CAGGQAKNSPLHF. The DNA for the CDR3 is TGTGCCGGCGGACAGGCTAAGAATTCACCCCTCCACTTT.

The chain recombines TRBV14 with TRBJ2-1; TRBD2 agrees at 11 bases. CDR3 length equals 19 residues. Germline V gene data show CDR1 as SGHDN and CDR2 as FVKESK. The trim removed 1 base at V and 5 bases at J, leaving 13 bases unmatched. CDR3 in DNA: TGTGCCAGCAGCCAAGGAGGTCGGATAGCGGGGGGGCCGGACAATGAGCAGTTCTTC. It translates to CASSQGGRIAGGPDNEQFF.

This clonotype was picked up many times. V is TRBV30 and J is TRBJ2-2, with 11 bases matching TRBD1. Germline values: CDR1 GTSNPN, CDR2 SVGIG (reference sequence). V shed 3 bases and J 6 bases; nucleotides not matched to a gene: 9. This CDR3 region has 16 residues. The CDR3 protein is CAWSSGTGGYAGELFF. CDR3 DNA sequence: TGTGCCTGGAGCTCTGGGACAGGGGGATACGCCGGGGAGCTGTTTTTT.

This clonotype showed up many times. This chain uses TRBV24-1 with TRBJ2-7; a possible D gene is TRBD1 (5 bases). V lost 8 bases to trimming and J lost 2 bases, with 15 bases between them. The CDR3 spans 14 residues. Germline values: CDR1 KGHDR, CDR2 SFDVKD. The DNA for the CDR3 is TGTGCCACCACCCAGGGTTCGTTCCCCTACGAGCAGTACTTC. It is translated as CATTQGSFPYEQYF.

V usage is TRBV7-2 and J usage is TRBJ1-2; TRBD1 agrees at 9 bases. Germline V gene data show CDR1 as SGHTA and CDR2 as FQGNSA. The CDR3 covers 14 residues. V lost 3 bases to trimming and J lost 8 bases; unmatched junction nucleotides: 7. The CDR3 spells CASSFYRTGDGYTF. CDR3 DNA: TGTGCCAGCAGCTTCTATCGGACAGGGGACGGCTACACCTTC.

This clonotype occurred many times. This rearrangement joins TRBV7-9 to TRBJ1-2; D is undetermined. The CDR3 consists of 14 residues. CDR1 and CDR2 (germline): SEHNR, FQNEAQ (reference sequence). V was pared by 2 bases and J by 4 bases, with 11 bases between. CDR3 protein: CASSLTPDPYGYTF. The DNA for the CDR3 is TGTGCCAGCAGCTTAACGCCAGATCCCTATGGCTACACCTTC.